This T cell receptor (beta chain) was recorded in a study of cytomegalovirus exposure and HLA in healthy donors. Study information: Assignment to the Caucasian-associated ancestry cluster applied to around 76% of the approximately 420 genotyped donors.

As regards this clone: Its antigen is not known.

The study, taken as a whole, reports: In vitro checks showed that a few CMV-associated chains really do target CMV antigens. In an earlier analysis, in approximately 570 donors, most V segments appeared productive either ~87% or ~30% of the time.

PCR primers comprised 60 Vbeta and 13 Jbeta primers. Method: immunoSEQ multiplex PCR; TCRdb's copy keeps in-frame clones and lacks some. The sample has some 40,000 clones; the top ten hold about 6%. The sequencing sample was made of PBMCs. The sequence came from a human donor in good health.

The CDR3 protein is CASSSGQFATNEKLFF. CDR3 DNA sequence: TGCGCCAGCAGCTCTGGACAGTTTGCAACTAATGAAAAACTGTTTTTT. The chain recombines TRBV5-1 with TRBJ1-4, with a tentative D call TRBD1 (6 bases). The CDR3 sequence is 16 residues long. CDR1 and CDR2 from the germline V gene are SGHRS and YFSETQ. Trimming removed 3 bases from V and 0 bases from J, with 12 bases in between.